The present T cell receptor (beta chain) was sequenced within a study of human T cells and chemical hapten exposure (dated by TCRdb to the early 2020s). Some background on the complete study: For sensitization, 2% DPC in acetone was applied to a roughly 2 cm by roughly 2 cm area of upper inner arm skin. Throughout the study period of 20 to 25 weeks, patients also received therapeutic DPC doses to the scalp every week. Patch testing on the upper back used Finn chambers containing 0.01% DPC, with scoring done after 6 days according to International Contact Dermatitis Research Group standards. Alopecia areata with under or over 50% scalp involvement, alopecia totalis and alopecia universalis were represented in the patient cohort, which was mostly female. Libraries were pooled for sequencing, and per-sample TCR yields varied mainly because of small differences in library volumes within the pool. This study followed changes in the peripheral blood TCR repertoire in vivo during primary and secondary sensitization of alopecia patients to the hapten diphenylcyclopropenone (DPC). Blood samples were taken from patients before sensitization (week 0) and then at 2, 6 and about 24 weeks after DPC sensitization. Approximately 30 alopecia patients provided blood for TCR sequencing at one to four time points (pre-sensitization, 2, 6 and 24 weeks).

On this clonotype itself: Its antigen is currently not known. Base qualities are not recorded, but no much larger clone differs from it by a single base.

Study-wide findings and limitations: Alopecia, a presumed autoimmune disease, was present in all patients, so the immune response of the patients might differ from that of healthy individuals. After repeated subsampling, changes were observed in the strength of the expansion versus patch-test correlation and in the threshold at which the correlation became significant. A positive correlation was found between the number of PT1 expanded TCRs and patch test score, with significance reached at thresholds 8, 16 and 32 but not 4. Expanded TCRs formed significantly more large CDR3 similarity clusters than pre-sensitization or healthy control sets, consistent with antigen-driven responses. The number of TCRs above 1 in 1000 frequency did not change with DPC sensitization; there was no evidence of global repertoire structure alterations.

Library preparation employed RACE. For sequencing, a NextSeq 500 was employed. During library preparation, unique molecular identifiers were attached to individual cDNA molecules so that TCRs could be counted in a quantitative, reproducible way. Each blood RNA sample was used to sequence both TCR alpha and TCR beta chains. Under the source paper's analysis protocol: Samples had a median of roughly 99,000 TCRs, with a range from roughly 20,000 to 690,600. V, J and CDR3 annotation of the TCR reads was performed with the Decombinator software suite. For PS versus PT1 abundance plots, all samples were subsampled to the same number of TCRs (28,000). Expanded TCRs were defined as absent before sensitization and observed at least eight times at the 2-week time point. Using fastp at Q25 and MiXCR, TCRdb reprocessed the public reads and kept productive beta chains. Rows are combined by CDR3 protein, so each entry shows the most common genes and DNA. TCRdb, not the original authors, processed these V and J calls. The sample has 80,000 to 100,000 distinct CDR3 sequences on record, less than 14% of them singletons. The top ten clonotypes cover under 3.5% of the sample.

The germline V gene encodes CDR1 DFQATT and CDR2 SNEGSKA (reference sequence). The V end gives up 2 bases and the J end 4 bases, leaving 11 bases in the junction not matched to a gene. CDR3 length: 16 amino acids, cysteine to phenylalanine. Kept here is only the CDR3 DNA, which spans 48 bases and is read in frame from base 1. The time point label, as the study defines it: pre-sensitization, week 0. The treatment or condition label, read with the paper, signifies: therapeutic diphenylcyclopropenone sensitization with weekly scalp DPC. At every patch-test visit, the blood draw took place before the patch test was put on. To be eligible, patients had to be aged 18 to 70, diagnosed with alopecia and judged suitable for DPC therapy, while pregnant patients were excluded. Unfractionated whole blood was collected in Tempus Blood RNA tubes, and total RNA was extracted from that blood.

The source was whole blood, collected in connection with sensitization to the hapten diphenylcyclopropenone (DPC). This sequence was found in a woman aged 60 to 75 with alopecia areata. Some clones in this sample may be carry-over from other donors' samples. The V and J segments used are TRBV20-1 and TRBJ2-5, with 9 junctional bases fitting TRBD1. The CDR3 reads as follows: CSARRADRGLRETQYF. The bases read TGCAGTGCTAGAAGAGCGGACAGGGGCCTGCGAGAGACCCAGTACTTC.